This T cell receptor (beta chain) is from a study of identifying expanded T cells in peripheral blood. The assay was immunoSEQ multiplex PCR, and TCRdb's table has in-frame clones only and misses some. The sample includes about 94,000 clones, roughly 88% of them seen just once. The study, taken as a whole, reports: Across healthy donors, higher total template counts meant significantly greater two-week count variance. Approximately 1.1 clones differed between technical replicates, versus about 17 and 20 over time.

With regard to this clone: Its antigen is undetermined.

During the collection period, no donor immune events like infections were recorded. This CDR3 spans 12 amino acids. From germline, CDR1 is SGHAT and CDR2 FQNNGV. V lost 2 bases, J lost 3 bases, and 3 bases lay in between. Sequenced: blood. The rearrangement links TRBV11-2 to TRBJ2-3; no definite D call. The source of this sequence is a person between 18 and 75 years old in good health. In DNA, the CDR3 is TGTGCCAGCAGCTTAAGGACAGATACGCAGTATTTT. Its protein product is CASSLRTDTQYF.